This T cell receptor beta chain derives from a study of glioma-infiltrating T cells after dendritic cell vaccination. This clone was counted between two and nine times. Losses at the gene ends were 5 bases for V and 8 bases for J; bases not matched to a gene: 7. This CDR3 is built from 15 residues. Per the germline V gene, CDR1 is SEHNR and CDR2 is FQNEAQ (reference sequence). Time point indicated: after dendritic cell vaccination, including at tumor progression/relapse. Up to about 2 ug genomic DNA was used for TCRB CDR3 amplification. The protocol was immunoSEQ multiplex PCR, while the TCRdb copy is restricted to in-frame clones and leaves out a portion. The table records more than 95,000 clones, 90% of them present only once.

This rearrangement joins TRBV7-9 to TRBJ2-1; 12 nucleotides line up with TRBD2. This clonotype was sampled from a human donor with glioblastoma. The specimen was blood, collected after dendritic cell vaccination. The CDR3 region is CASSVVTSGSDEQFF. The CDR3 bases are TGTGCCAGCAGCGTCGTGACTAGCGGGAGCGATGAGCAGTTCTTC.